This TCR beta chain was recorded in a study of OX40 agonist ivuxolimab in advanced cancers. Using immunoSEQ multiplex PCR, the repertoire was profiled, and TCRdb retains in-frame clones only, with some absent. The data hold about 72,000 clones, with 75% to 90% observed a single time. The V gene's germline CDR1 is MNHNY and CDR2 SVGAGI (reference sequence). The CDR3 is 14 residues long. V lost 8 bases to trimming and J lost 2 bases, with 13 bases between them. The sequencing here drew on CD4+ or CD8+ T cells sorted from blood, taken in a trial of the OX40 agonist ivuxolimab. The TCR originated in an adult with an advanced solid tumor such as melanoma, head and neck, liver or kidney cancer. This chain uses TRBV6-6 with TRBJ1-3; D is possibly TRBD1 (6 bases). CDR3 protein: CASADSSTGNTIYF. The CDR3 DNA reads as TGTGCCAGCGCGGACAGTTCTACTGGAAACACCATATATTTT.